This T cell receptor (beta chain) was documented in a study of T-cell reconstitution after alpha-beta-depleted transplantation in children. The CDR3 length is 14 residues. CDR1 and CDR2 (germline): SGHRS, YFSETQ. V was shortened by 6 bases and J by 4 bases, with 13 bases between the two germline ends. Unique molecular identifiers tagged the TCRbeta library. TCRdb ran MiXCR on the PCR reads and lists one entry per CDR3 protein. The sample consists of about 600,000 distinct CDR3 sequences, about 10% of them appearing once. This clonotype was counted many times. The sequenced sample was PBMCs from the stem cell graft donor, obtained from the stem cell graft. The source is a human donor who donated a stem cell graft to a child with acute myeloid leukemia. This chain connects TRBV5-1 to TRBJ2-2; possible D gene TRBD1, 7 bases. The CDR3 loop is CASTGTAGTGELFF. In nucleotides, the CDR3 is TGCGCCAGCACTGGGACAGCGGGCACCGGGGAGCTGTTTTTT.